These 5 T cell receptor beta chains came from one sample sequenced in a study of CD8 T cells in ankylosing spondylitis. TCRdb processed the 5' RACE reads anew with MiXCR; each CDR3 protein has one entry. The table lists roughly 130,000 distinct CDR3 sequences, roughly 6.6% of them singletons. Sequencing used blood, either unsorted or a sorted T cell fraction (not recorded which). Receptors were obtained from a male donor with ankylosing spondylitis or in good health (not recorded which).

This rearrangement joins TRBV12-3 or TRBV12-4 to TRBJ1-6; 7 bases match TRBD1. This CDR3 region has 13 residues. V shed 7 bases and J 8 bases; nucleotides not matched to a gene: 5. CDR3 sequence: CASTEDRDSPLHF. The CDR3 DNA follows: TGTGCCAGCACTGAAGACAGGGATTCACCCCTCCACTTT.

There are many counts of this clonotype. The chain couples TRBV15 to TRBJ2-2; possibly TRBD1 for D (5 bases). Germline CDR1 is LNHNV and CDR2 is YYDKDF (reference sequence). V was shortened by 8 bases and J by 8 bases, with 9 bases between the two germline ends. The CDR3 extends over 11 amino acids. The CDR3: CATGYRGELFF. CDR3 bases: TGTGCCACCGGGTACAGGGGGGAGCTGTTTTTT.

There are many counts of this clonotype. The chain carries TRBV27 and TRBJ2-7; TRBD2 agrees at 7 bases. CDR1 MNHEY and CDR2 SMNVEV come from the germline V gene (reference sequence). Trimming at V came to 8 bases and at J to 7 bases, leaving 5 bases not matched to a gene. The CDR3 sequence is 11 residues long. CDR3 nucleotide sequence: TGTGCCAGCCGGTGGGGGGGTGAGCAGTACTTC. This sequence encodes CASRWGGEQYF.

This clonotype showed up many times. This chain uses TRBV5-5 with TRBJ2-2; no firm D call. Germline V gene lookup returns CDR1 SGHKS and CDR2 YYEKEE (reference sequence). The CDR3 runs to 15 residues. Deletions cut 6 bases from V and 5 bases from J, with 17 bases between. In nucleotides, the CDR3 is TGTGCCAGCATCCAGTATCAGGACGCGACCGGGGAGCTGTTTTTT. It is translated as CASIQYQDATGELFF.

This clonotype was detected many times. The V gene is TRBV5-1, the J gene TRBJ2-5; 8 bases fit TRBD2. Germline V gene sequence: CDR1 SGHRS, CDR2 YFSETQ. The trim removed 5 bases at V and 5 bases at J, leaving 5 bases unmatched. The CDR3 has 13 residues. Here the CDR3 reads CASRPTSVETQYF. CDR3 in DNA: TGCGCCAGCAGGCCGACTAGCGTGGAGACCCAGTACTTC.